This passage covers 30 T cell receptor beta chains from one sample sequenced in a study of CXCR3-negative and CXCR3-positive naive CD8 T cells. UMI-tagged TRB cDNA libraries were built via 5' RACE. Reanalyzing the 5' RACE reads, TCRdb keeps one entry per CDR3 protein, without DNA. The sample features 50,000 to 75,000 distinct CDR3 sequences, with approximately 0.4% in its top ten. Sequencing was carried out using naive CXCR3- CD8+ T cells from blood. Described subset: CD45RO-CCR7+CD27+CD95- naive CD8+ T cells lacking CXCR3 (TNR3-). The receptor source for this set is a human donor in good health. Some clones in this sample may be carry-over from other donors' samples.

The chain combines TRBV20-1 with TRBJ1-4; the TCRdb call, TRBD1, lacks DNA for checking. The CDR3 covers 15 residues. CDR1 DFQATT and CDR2 SNEGSKA come from the germline V gene (reference sequence). The CDR3 region is CSAKDRGVTNEKLFF.

The V and J genes are TRBV7-2 and TRBJ2-7; lacking DNA, the TRBD1 call made by TCRdb goes unchecked. The CDR3 totals 14 residues. From germline, CDR1 is SGHTA and CDR2 FQGNSA. CDR3 in amino acids: CASSPADRGGDQYF. Full variable domain (remainder filled in from reference TRBV7-2 and TRBJ2-7): GAGVSQSPSNKVTEKGKDVELRCDPISGHTALYWYRQSLGQGLEFLIYFQGNSAPDKSGLPSDRFSAERTGGSVSTLTIQRTQQEDSAVYLCASSPADRGGDQYFGPGTRLTVT.

According to its frequency, this clonotype is medium-sized. The chain couples TRBV4-3 to TRBJ1-1. The CDR3 sequence is 17 residues long. Per the germline V gene, CDR1 is LGHNA and CDR2 is YSLEER. The CDR3 loop reads CASSQVSGLTSNTEAFF.

V and J are TRBV6-4 and TRBJ2-7. The CDR3 loop spans 12 amino acids. Germline V gene sequence: CDR1 MRHNA, CDR2 SNTAGT. CDR3 protein: CASSEWVYEQYF.

The rearrangement uses TRBV5-1 and TRBJ2-5; with no DNA, the TCRdb D assignment of TRBD1 cannot be verified. CDR1 and CDR2 (germline): SGHRS, YFSETQ. The CDR3 runs to 17 residues. The CDR3 protein is CASSLSGTGGLLETQYF.

The rearrangement uses TRBV29-1 and TRBJ2-7. The length of the CDR3 is 13 residues. CDR1 and CDR2 from the germline V gene are SQVTM and ANQGSEA. CDR3 protein: CSVKTGDTYEQYF.

The chain is built from TRBV28 and TRBJ1-1; absent DNA, TCRdb's TRBD1 call cannot be checked. The CDR3 length is 17 residues. Germline CDR1 MDHEN, CDR2 SYDVKM. The CDR3 sequence is CASRAPLTQPVNTEAFF.

The V gene is TRBV5-1, the J gene TRBJ1-5; TCRdb lists TRBD1, though no DNA is available to test this call. CDR1 and CDR2 (germline): SGHRS, YFSETQ. The CDR3 spans 15 residues. The CDR3 here is CASSLQGGGGQPQHF.

V gene TRBV7-9 combines with J gene TRBJ1-1; TCRdb picks TRBD1, but there is no DNA to check that call. The V gene's germline CDR1 is SEHNR and CDR2 FQNEAQ (reference sequence). The length of the CDR3 is 18 residues. This chain's CDR3 is CASSSPGTGGWFGTEAFF.

The V and J genes are TRBV27 and TRBJ2-1; TCRdb's D call of TRBD1 is untestable without DNA. Per the germline V gene, CDR1 is MNHEY and CDR2 is SMNVEV (reference sequence). The CDR3 runs to 13 residues. The CDR3 here is CASSLDRDNEQFF.

This chain links TRBV12-3 or TRBV12-4 with TRBJ2-1. This CDR3 has 12 residues. CDR3 in amino acids: CASSLASNEQFF.

This chain uses TRBV20-1 with TRBJ1-2. Germline V CDR1 and CDR2: DFQATT, SNEGSKA (reference sequence). This CDR3 is 13 amino acids long. CDR3 sequence: CSARDDQGSGYTF.

The chain recombines TRBV11-2 with TRBJ2-3; lacking DNA, the TRBD1 call made by TCRdb goes unchecked. CDR1 is SGHAT, CDR2 FQNNGV, per germline. The CDR3 loop spans 15 amino acids. CDR3 protein: CASRHRDRYTDTQYF.

V is TRBV4-3 and J is TRBJ1-1. Per the germline V gene, CDR1 is LGHNA and CDR2 is YSLEER. CDR3 length: 13 residues. This CDR3 reads CASSQDREHWTFF.

The rearrangement links TRBV16 to TRBJ2-7; there is no DNA to check the TCRdb D call of TRBD1. Germline-derived CDR1 and CDR2 are KGHSY and FQNENV. CDR3 length equals 16 residues. The CDR3 region is CASSQYGTDSAYEQYF.

Here the CDR3 reads CATQGLDIGYTF. The chain uses TRBV27 and TRBJ1-2. The CDR3 length is 12 residues. The germline V gene encodes CDR1 MNHEY and CDR2 SMNVEV (reference sequence).

V is TRBV4-3 and J is TRBJ1-1. CDR3 size: 16 residues. CDR1 and CDR2 from the germline V gene are LGHNA and YSLEER. The CDR3: CASSQDRIVLSTEAFF.

The chain is built from TRBV7-2 and TRBJ2-1. Germline assignment: CDR1 SGHTA and CDR2 FQGNSA. This CDR3 has 13 amino acids. The CDR3 sequence is CASSLTGNNEQFF.

The chain links TRBV11-3 to TRBJ1-2; TCRdb picks TRBD1, but there is no DNA to check that call. Germline CDR1 SGHNT, CDR2 YENEEA. The CDR3 covers 15 residues. The CDR3 here is CASSLAAGSDYGYTF.

J is TRBJ2-2 and V is TRBV9; TCRdb picks TRBD2, but there is no DNA to check that call. Germline values: CDR1 SGDLS, CDR2 YYNGEE. The CDR3 is 16 residues long. The CDR3 here is CASSLTSGGAGGELFF.

CDR3 sequence: CSARTGMFNTIYF. The gene calls are TRBV29-1 and TRBJ1-3; as DNA is missing, the TRBD1 call by TCRdb cannot be tested. The CDR3 is made up of 13 amino acids. Germline V gene data show CDR1 as SQVTM and CDR2 as ANQGSEA.

V usage is TRBV20-1 and J usage is TRBJ2-3; TCRdb reports TRBD1, a call that lacks DNA to check it against. The CDR3 is made up of 14 amino acids. Looked up from germline, CDR1 is DFQATT and CDR2 is SNEGSKA (reference sequence). CDR3 amino acids: CSARNRGRPDTQYF.

The chain recombines TRBV25-1 with TRBJ2-7; TCRdb's assignment of TRBD1 cannot be checked, as there is no DNA. The CDR3 is 15 residues long. Germline CDR1 and CDR2: MGHDK and SYGVNS. The chain's CDR3 is CASSRRKGPEYEQYF.

The chain uses TRBV12-3 or TRBV12-4 and TRBJ1-2; TCRdb reports TRBD1, a call that lacks DNA to check it against. The CDR3 extends over 21 amino acids. The CDR3 here is CASSIPPANNPYSQFNYGYTF.

The CDR3 spells CSVERFHRGSGANVLTF. The rearrangement links TRBV29-1 to TRBJ2-6. The CDR3 is 17 amino acids. Germline CDR1 reads SQVTM; CDR2 reads ANQGSEA.

The CDR3 protein is CASLGKRPYNEQFF. The chain has TRBV2 and TRBJ2-1. This CDR3 has 14 amino acids. Germline values: CDR1 SNHLY, CDR2 FYNNEI. Full variable domain (missing parts from reference TRBV2 and TRBJ2-1): EPEVTQTPSHQVTQMGQEVILRCVPISNHLYFYWYRQILGQKVEFLVSFYNNEISEKSEIFDDQFSVERPDGSNFTLKIRSTKLEDSAMYFCASLGKRPYNEQFFGPGTRLTVL.

The rearrangement links TRBV14 to TRBJ2-7. From germline, CDR1 is SGHDN and CDR2 FVKESK. The CDR3 is 15 residues long. The CDR3 spells CASSQEGWLQQEQYF.

The CDR3 loop reads CASRTDWTYNEQFF. The chain uses TRBV27 and TRBJ2-1. Germline CDR1 reads MNHEY; CDR2 reads SMNVEV (reference sequence). The CDR3 length is 14 residues.

The V call is TRBV6-5, the J call TRBJ1-2. From germline, CDR1 is MNHEY and CDR2 SVGAGI. The CDR3 extends over 11 amino acids. The CDR3 here is CATFKFYGYTF.

The chain carries TRBV10-3 and TRBJ2-5; absent DNA, TCRdb's TRBD2 call cannot be checked. This CDR3 region has 14 residues. The germline V gene encodes CDR1 ENHRY and CDR2 SYGVKD. The CDR3 sequence is CAIRGTSTQETQYF.